These 5 T cell receptor beta chains originate from one sample sequenced in a study of blood T cell repertoires in COVID-19. The table came from immunoSEQ multiplex PCR; TCRdb's copy has only in-frame clones and leaves some out. The table shows a few hundred thousand clones, with about 88% occurring only once. Material for sequencing was PBMCs or T cells enriched from blood (not recorded which). The receptor source for this set is a woman younger than 30 who had recovered from COVID-19.

The chain has TRBV19 and TRBJ2-7, with D unresolved. The CDR3 consists of 14 residues. V lost 2 bases and J lost 5, with 13 bases in between. The germline CDR1 and CDR2 sequences are LNHDA and SQIVND (reference sequence). CDR3 nucleotide sequence: TGTGCCAGTAGTATACAGGTTGGTTTGGACGAGCAGTACTTC. Encoded protein: CASSIQVGLDEQYF.

The rearrangement uses TRBV11-2 and TRBJ1-6, with D possibly being TRBD1 (6 bases). Per the germline V gene, CDR1 is SGHAT and CDR2 is FQNNGV. Trimming shortened V by 4 bases and J by 5 bases, and 12 bases separated the two germline ends. The CDR3 sequence is 15 residues long. CDR3 bases: TGTGCCAGCAGCTCCACAGGGTGGGATAATTCACCCCTCCACTTT. It yields the protein CASSSTGWDNSPLHF.

The chain links TRBV2 to TRBJ2-2; tentatively, D is TRBD1 (7 bases). Deletions cut 6 bases from V and 2 bases from J, with 10 bases between. Germline CDR1 SNHLY, CDR2 FYNNEI. CDR3 size: 14 residues. The CDR3 reads CASRRDSNTGELFF. As DNA, the CDR3 is TGTGCCAGCAGGCGGGACAGTAACACCGGGGAGCTGTTTTTT. Based on the CDR3 plus reference TRBV2 and TRBJ2-2, the full variable domain is EPEVTQTPSHQVTQMGQEVILRCVPISNHLYFYWYRQILGQKVEFLVSFYNNEISEKSEIFDDQFSVERPDGSNFTLKIRSTKLEDSAMYFCASRRDSNTGELFFGEGSRLTVL.

CDR3 region: CASSGGPSTDTQYF. CDR3 nucleotide sequence: TGTGCCAGCAGCGGGGGGCCGAGCACAGATACGCAGTATTTT. The V and J genes are TRBV6-5 and TRBJ2-3; maybe TRBD2 (7 bases). V lost 6 bases to trimming and J lost 0 bases, with 10 bases between them. The CDR3 runs to 14 residues. Germline V CDR1 and CDR2: MNHEY, SVGAGI.

This chain joins TRBV19 and TRBJ2-1; TRBD2 is a possible D gene (6 bases). Germline CDR1 reads LNHDA; CDR2 reads SQIVND (reference sequence). V was clipped by 3 bases and J by 9 bases, with 6 bases between them. This CDR3 comprises 11 residues. The CDR3 spells CASSIGGEQFF. The CDR3, as DNA: TGTGCCAGTAGTATCGGGGGTGAGCAGTTCTTC.